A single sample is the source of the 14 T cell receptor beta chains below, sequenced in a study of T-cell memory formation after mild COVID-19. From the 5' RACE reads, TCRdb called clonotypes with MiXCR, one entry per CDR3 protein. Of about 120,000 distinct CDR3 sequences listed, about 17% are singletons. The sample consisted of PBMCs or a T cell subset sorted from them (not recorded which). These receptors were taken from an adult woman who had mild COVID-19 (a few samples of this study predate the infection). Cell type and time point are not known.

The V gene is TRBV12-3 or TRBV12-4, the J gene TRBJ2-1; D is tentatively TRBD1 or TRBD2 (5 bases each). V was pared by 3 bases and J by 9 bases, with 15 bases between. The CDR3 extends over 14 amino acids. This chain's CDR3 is CASSLGPSKGEQFF. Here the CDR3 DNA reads TGTGCCAGCAGTTTGGGACCCAGTAAGGGTGAGCAGTTCTTC.

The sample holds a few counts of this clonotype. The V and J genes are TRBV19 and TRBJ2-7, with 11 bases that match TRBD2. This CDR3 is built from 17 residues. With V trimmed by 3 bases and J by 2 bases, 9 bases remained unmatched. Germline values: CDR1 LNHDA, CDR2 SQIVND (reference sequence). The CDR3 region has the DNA TGTGCCAGTAGTATTTCCGGGACTAGCGGCGTAACCTACGAGCAGTACTTC. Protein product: CASSISGTSGVTYEQYF.

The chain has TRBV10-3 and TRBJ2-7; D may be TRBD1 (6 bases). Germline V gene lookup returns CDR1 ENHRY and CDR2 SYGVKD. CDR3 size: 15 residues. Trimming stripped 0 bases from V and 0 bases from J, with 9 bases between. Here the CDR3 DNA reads TGTGCCATCAGTGAGTCACAGGGTTACTCCTACGAGCAGTACTTC. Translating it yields CAISESQGYSYEQYF.

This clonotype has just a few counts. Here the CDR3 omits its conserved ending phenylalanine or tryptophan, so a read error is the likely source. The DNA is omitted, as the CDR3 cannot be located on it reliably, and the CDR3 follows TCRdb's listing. CDR3 sequence reads: CSARAPGPST. The chain combines TRBV20-1 with TRBJ2-7; the tabulated D call, TRBD2, remains unverified against the DNA. Germline V lookup: CDR1 DFQATT, CDR2 SNEGSKA (reference sequence). 10 amino acids form the CDR3, both terminal residues included.

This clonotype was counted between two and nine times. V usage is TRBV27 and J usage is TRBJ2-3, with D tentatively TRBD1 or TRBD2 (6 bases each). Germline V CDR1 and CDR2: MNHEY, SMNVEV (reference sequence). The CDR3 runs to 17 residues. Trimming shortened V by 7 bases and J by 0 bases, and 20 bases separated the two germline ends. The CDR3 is CASTEMGGRPSTDTQYF. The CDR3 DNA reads TGTGCCAGCACCGAAATGGGGGGCAGACCTAGCACAGATACGCAGTATTTT.

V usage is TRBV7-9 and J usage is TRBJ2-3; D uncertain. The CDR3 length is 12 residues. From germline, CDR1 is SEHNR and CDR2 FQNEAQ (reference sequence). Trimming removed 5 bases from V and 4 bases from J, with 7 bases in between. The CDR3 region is CASSVGPDTQYF. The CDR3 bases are TGTGCCAGCAGCGTAGGGCCAGATACGCAGTATTTT.

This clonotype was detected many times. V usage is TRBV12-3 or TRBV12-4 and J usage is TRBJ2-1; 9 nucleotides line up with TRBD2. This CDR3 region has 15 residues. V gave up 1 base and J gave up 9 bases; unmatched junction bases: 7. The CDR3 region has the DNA TGTGCCAGCAGTTTAGGGCGCGGGGGGGCCGGTGAGCAGTTCTTC. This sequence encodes CASSLGRGGAGEQFF.

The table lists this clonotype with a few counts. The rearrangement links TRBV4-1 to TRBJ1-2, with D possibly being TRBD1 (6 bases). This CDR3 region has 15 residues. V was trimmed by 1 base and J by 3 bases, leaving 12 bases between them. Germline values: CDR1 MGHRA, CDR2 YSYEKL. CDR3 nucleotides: TGCGCCAGCAGCCAAGTTCCAGGGGACTACTATGGCTACACCTTC. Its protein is CASSQVPGDYYGYTF.

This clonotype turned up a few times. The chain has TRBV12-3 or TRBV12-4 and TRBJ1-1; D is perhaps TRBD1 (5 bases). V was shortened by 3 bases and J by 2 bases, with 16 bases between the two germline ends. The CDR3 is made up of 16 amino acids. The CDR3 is CASSFYSMRGNTEAFF. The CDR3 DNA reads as TGTGCCAGCAGTTTTTATAGTATGAGGGGCAACACTGAAGCTTTCTTT.

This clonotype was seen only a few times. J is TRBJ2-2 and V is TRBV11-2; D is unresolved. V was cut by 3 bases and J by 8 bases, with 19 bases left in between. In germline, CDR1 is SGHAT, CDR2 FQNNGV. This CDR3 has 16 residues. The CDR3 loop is CASSFPGSPSKGELFF. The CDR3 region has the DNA TGTGCCAGCAGCTTCCCCGGGTCTCCGTCGAAGGGGGAGCTGTTTTTT.

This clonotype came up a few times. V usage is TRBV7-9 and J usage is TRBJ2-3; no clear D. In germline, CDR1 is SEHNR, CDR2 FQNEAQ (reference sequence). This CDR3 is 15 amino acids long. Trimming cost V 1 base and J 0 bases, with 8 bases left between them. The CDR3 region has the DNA TGTGCCAGCAGCTTAGGCAGATCAAGCACAGATACGCAGTATTTT. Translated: CASSLGRSSTDTQYF. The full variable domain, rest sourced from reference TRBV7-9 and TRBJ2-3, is DTGVSQNPRHKITKRGQNVTFRCDPISEHNRLYWYRQTLGQGPEFLTYFQNEAQLEKSRLLSDRFSAERPKGSFSTLEIQRTEQGDSAMYLCASSLGRSSTDTQYFGPGTRLTVL.

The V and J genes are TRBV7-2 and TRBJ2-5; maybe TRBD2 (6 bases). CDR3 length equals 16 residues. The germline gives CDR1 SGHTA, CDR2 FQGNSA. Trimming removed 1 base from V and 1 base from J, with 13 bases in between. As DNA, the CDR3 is TGTGCCAGCAGCTTAGTCCGGGAGAGACCCCAAGAGACCCAGTACTTC. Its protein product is CASSLVRERPQETQYF.

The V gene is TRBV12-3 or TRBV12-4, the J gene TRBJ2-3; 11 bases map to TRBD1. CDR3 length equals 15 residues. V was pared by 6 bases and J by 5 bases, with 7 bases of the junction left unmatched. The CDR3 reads CASRSDRGHGDTQYF. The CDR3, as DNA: TGTGCCAGCAGATCGGACAGGGGGCATGGAGATACGCAGTATTTT.

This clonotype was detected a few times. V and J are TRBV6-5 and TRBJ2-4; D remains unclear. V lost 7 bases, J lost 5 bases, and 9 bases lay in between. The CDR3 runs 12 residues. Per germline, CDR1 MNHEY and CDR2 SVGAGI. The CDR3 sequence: CASNDGQNIQYF. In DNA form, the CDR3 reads TGTGCCAGCAACGACGGCCAAAACATTCAGTACTTC.